This section outlines one TCR beta chain sequence together with its context. The antigen it binds to is not known. No clone much larger than this one lies a single base away; base qualities are absent. These data originate in a study of blood T cell repertoires in COVID-19 (dated by TCRdb to the early 2020s). Regarding the study in general: The collaborator samples originated in the United States, Italy and Spain and spanned the acute and convalescent phases of COVID-19. Sample metadata almost always included a de-identified subject ID, COVID-19 status, age in years and sex. The samples were drawn from two sources: the first 160 participants of the ongoing ImmuneRACE study, and 1,254 subjects contributed by 6 global collaborators. A freely available public database, intended as a resource for researchers studying the immune response to SARS-CoV-2, is where the repertoires were released. Where HLA class I and class II types were available, the types were taken from metadata supplied by the sample provider, not from assay-based typing. Subjects who had been exposed to COVID-19, were actively infected with it, or had recovered from it provided the deeply sampled blood TCRbeta repertoires that made up the dataset. The material from the prospective study consisted of cDNA or gDNA derived from T cells, B-cell-depleted T cells, or PBMCs. What the work shows at the level of the full study, not this receptor alone: Clinical and demographic metadata were provided uncurated, with the amount varying by source and participant.

TCRbeta CDR3 regions were amplified from genomic DNA using the immunoSEQ Assay, a bias-controlled multiplex PCR. Under the source paper's analysis protocol: Nucleated cell counts per sample were estimated from amplification of reference gene primers within the assay. Sequence reads were collapsed and filtered to measure the absolute abundance of every unique TCRbeta CDR3 rearrangement. Productive Simpson clonality was computed per sample as the square root of Simpson's diversity index over productive rearrangements. TCRdb's version of the immuneACCESS table is confined to in-frame rearrangements and falls short of the full clone set. An unresolved V gene accounts for under half of the shortfall where checked; the remainder is of unknown origin. The V and J calls and the clone size are those of that table, but D and trimming were determined from the DNA. The sample data list about 90,000 clones, and 80% of these were observed just once. The ten top clones hold 10% of the sample.

The collaborating institutions used their own protocols to collect whole blood in K2EDTA tubes. For TCRbeta analysis, collaborators shipped samples as frozen whole blood, isolated PBMCs, or DNA extracted from either of those sample types. From its cysteine to its phenylalanine, the CDR3 spans 15 amino acids. Just the 45-base CDR3 DNA is kept, in frame starting at base 1. As encoded in the germline V gene, CDR1 is SGHTA while CDR2 is FQGNSA. V is shortened by 1 base, J by 6 bases, and the region joining them spans 13 bases. Sequenced sample: peripheral blood. This chain joins TRBV7-2 to TRBJ1-5, and possibly TRBD1, on 5 matching bases. The receptor was isolated from a woman aged 70-85 years with acute or convalescent COVID-19. The DNA is TGTGCCAGCAGCTTAGACCGCGGTAGGGGTCAGCCCCAGCATTTT. The translation is CASSLDRGRGQPQHF.